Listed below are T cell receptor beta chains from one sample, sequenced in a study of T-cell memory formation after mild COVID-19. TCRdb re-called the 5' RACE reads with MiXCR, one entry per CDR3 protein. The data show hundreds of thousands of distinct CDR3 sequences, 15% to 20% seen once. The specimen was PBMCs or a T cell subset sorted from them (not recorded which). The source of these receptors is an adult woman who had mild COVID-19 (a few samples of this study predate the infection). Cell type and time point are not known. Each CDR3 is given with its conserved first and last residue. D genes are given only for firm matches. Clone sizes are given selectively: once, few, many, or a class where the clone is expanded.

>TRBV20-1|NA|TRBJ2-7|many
TGCAGTGCAATCGACGGCTCCTACGAGCAGTACTTC
CSAIDGSYEQYF
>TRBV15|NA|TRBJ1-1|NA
TGTGCCACCAGCACGGGACGCCGTCGGGCTTTCTTT
CATSTGRRRAFF
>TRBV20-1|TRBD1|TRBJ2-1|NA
TGCAGTGCAAACCCCTTCGGACAGGAGCGTCTCAATGAGCAGTTCTTC
CSANPFGQERLNEQFF
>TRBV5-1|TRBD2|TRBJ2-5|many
TGCGCCAGCAGCCGCGGGGGGGCCGTTGAGACCCAGTACTTC
CASSRGGAVETQYF
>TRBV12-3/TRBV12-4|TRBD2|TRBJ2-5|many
TGTGCCAGCACCATCGCCGGACTAGCGGGTTTCCAAGAGACCCAGTACTTC
CASTIAGLAGFQETQYF
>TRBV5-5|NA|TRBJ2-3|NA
TGTGCCAGCAGCCTTGCGGCTCTTGACTTTCGTTCGCAGTATTTT
CASSLAALDFRSQYF
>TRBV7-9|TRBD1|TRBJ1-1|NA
TGTGCCAGCAGCTTAGGTCAGGGGGTAGGCCGAACTGAAGCTTTCTTT
CASSLGQGVGRTEAFF
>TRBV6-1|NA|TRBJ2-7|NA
TGTGCCAGCGGGGAGCAGTACTTC
CASGEQYF
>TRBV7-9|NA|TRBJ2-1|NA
TGTGCCAGAAGCGCCCATCGGCGCGATGAGCAGTTCTTC
CARSAHRRDEQFF
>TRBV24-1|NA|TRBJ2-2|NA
TGTGCCACCAGTGAGACAAAGGAGCTGTTTTTT
CATSETKELFF
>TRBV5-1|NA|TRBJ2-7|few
TGCGCCAGCAGCGGCCTAGAGGGGGTCCCCTACGAGCAGTACTTC
CASSGLEGVPYEQYF
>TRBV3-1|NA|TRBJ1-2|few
TGTGCCAGCAGCCTGCTTGGGATCGGGGCCTCCTATGGCTACACCTTC
CASSLLGIGASYGYTF
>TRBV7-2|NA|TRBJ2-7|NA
TGTGCCAGCAGCCCAGGGGGGGGCGGGAACCGGTTCGAGCAGTACTTC
CASSPGGGGNRFEQYF
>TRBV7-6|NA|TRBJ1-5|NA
TGTGCCAGCAGCGAAATTAGCACAGCTAATCAGCCCCAGCATTTT
CASSEISTANQPQHF
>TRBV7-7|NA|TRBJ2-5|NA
TGTGCCAGCAGCTTAGGTGATAACCAAGAGACCCAGTACTTC
CASSLGDNQETQYF
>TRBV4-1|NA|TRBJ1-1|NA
TGCGCCAGCAGCCAAAGAGCACAGGCTAAATGGAATGAAGCTTTCTTT
CASSQRAQAKWNEAFF
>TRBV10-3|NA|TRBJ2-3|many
TGTGCCATCAGTGAAAGGAAGCCGGGAGCAACAGATACGCAGTATTTT
CAISERKPGATDTQYF
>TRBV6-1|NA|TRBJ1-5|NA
TGTGCCAGCAGTGAAATCGGCAGGAATCAGCCCCAGCATTTT
CASSEIGRNQPQHF
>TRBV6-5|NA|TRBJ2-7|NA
TGTGCCAGCAGTTACTCTTTCGTTCCGGGACGGTCCTACGAGCAGTACTTC
CASSYSFVPGRSYEQYF
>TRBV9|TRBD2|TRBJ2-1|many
TGTGCCAGCACCCTAGACCCAGCGGGAAACAATGAGCAGTTCTTC
CASTLDPAGNNEQFF
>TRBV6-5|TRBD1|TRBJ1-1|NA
TGTGCCAGCAGTTACTCCGGCCAGGGGGCCTTCCCGAACACTGAAGCTTTCTTT
CASSYSGQGAFPNTEAFF
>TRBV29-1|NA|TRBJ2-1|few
TGCAGCGTTGTGGTCCGCGCCCGCTCCTACAATGAGCAGTTCTTC
CSVVVRARSYNEQFF
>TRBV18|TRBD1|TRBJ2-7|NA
TGTGCCAGCTCGACAGGGGCGGAGGGCTACGAGCAGTACTTC
CASSTGAEGYEQYF
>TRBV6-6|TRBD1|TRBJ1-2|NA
TGTGCCAGCAGTTACACAGCTGCTTACAGGGGCACCTATGGCTACACCTTC
CASSYTAAYRGTYGYTF
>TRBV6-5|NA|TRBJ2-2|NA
TGTGCCAGCAGTTACTCGAGTCGCAGGAACACCGGGGAGCTGTTTTTT
CASSYSSRRNTGELFF
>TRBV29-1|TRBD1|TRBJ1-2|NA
TGCAGCGCATCAAAAGCAGGGGGCGAAGGCTACACCTTC
CSASKAGGEGYTF
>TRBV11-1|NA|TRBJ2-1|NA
TGTGCCAGCAGCTTACCGTCTAGTAACGGTAGGAATGAGCAGTTCTTC
CASSLPSSNGRNEQFF
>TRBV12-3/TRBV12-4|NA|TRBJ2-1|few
TGTGCCAGCAGCACAGACGGGTCCCCCTACAATGAGCAGTTCTTC
CASSTDGSPYNEQFF
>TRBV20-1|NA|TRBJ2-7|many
TGCAGTGCTAAAGTAAATACAGCGGTTCTCTCCTACGAGCAGTACTTC
CSAKVNTAVLSYEQYF
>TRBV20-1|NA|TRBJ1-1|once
TGCAGTGCTAGGGCCGACGCTGAAGCTTTCTTT
CSARADAEAFF
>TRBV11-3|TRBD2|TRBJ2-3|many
TGTGCCAGCAGCTCGGGACTAGCGGGGGGCGATACGCAGTATTTT
CASSSGLAGGDTQYF
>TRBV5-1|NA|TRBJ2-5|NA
TGCGCCAGCAGCGTGGGATCGGTGGGAGAGACCCAGTACTTC
CASSVGSVGETQYF
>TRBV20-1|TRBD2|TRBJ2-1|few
TGCAGTGCTAGAGATCTGGCACTAGCGGGAGTCGGGGGGTTCTTC
CSARDLALAGVGGFF
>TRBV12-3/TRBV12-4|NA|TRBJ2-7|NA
TGTGCCAGCAATTTAGGTCCCCGGGGCGAGCAGTACTTC
CASNLGPRGEQYF
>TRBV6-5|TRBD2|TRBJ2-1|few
TGTGCCAGCAGGCCCACAAACGCCCTAGCGGGGGAATACAATGAGCAGTTCTTC
CASRPTNALAGEYNEQFF
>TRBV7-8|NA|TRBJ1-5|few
TGTGCCAGCAGCTTTAGCTGGGGGTTGGAGAATCAGCCCCAGCATTTT
CASSFSWGLENQPQHF
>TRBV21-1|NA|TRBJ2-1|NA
TGTGCCAGCAGCAAAGGGGGCGGGGAGGGGCAGTTCTTC
CASSKGGGEGQFF
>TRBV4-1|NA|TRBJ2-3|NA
TGCGCCAGCAGTCCCCTCTCCCTAGGTTCTACGCAGTATTTT
CASSPLSLGSTQYF
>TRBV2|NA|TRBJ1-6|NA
TGTGCCAGCAGTTTCGGAGGGGGGAATTCACCCCTCCACTTT
CASSFGGGNSPLHF
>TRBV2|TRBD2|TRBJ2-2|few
TGTGCCAGCCGAGCGGGGGCCCTGGGGCTGTTTTTT
CASRAGALGLFF
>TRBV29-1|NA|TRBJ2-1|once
TGCAGCGCCGTAGGGAATGAGCAGTTCTTC
CSAVGNEQFF
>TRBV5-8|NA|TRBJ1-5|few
TGTGCCAGCAGCTTGTTTGTCGGTGGCAATCAGCCCCAGCATTTT
CASSLFVGGNQPQHF
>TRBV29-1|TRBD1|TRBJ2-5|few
TGCAGCGTTGAAGATCACAGGGGTGGAGAGACCCAGTACTTC
CSVEDHRGGETQYF
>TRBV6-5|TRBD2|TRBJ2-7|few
TGTGCCAGCGGACTAGCGGGGGGGCGTGAGCAGTACTTC
CASGLAGGREQYF
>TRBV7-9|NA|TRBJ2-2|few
TGTGCCAGCAGCTCGTGGGGTAGCGCGAACACCGGGGAGCTGTTTTTT
CASSSWGSANTGELFF
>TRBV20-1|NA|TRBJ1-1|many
TGCAGTGCTAGCTCGGGTTCCCCCACTGAAGCTTTCTTT
CSASSGSPTEAFF
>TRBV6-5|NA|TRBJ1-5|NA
TGTGCCAGCAGTTTCGGGACACATCTTGGGCAGCCCCAGCATTTT
CASSFGTHLGQPQHF
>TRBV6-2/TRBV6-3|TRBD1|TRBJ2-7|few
TGTGCCAGCAGCCGAACCGGGACAGGGCTATCCTACGAGCAGTACTTC
CASSRTGTGLSYEQYF